The following is a T cell receptor beta chain sequence with its context. Its antigen remains unidentified. At one boundary the junction diverges from the germline segment, which might be a read error. Researchers report isolating at least 6 million PBMCs per sample. The data stem from a study of blood T cells in healthy people across ages. Study-wide points: Samples with more naive T cells showed higher observed beta diversity.

The CDR3 consists of 15 residues. A second PCR of roughly 7 to 11 cycles used a sample-barcoded 5' primer and a J-beta primer mix. TCRdb called the 5' RACE reads again in MiXCR, with one record for every CDR3 protein. The sample includes around 1.5 million distinct CDR3 sequences, around 36% of them seen just once. The TCR originated in a young woman in good health. The chain combines TRBV12-3 or TRBV12-4 with TRBJ1-2; D is uncertain. The sample consisted of blood. CDR3 loop: CASSFGDPGGYGHTF. CDR3 nucleotide sequence: TGTGCCAGCAGTTTCGGAGACCCAGGAGGGTATGGCCACACCTTC.